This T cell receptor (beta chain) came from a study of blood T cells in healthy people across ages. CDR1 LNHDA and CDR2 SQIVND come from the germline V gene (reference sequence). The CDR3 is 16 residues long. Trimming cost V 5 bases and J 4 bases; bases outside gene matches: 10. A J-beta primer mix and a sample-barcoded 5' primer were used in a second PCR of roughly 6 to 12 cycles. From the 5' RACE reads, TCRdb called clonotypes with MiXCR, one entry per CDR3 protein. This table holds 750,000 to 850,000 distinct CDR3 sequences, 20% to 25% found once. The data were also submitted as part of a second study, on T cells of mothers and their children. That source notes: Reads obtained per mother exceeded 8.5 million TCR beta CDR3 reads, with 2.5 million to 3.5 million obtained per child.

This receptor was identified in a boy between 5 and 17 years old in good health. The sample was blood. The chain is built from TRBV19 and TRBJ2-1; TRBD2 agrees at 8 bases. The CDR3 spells CASSGRTSGTYNEQFF. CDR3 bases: TGTGCCAGTAGTGGCCGTACTAGCGGTACATACAATGAGCAGTTCTTC.